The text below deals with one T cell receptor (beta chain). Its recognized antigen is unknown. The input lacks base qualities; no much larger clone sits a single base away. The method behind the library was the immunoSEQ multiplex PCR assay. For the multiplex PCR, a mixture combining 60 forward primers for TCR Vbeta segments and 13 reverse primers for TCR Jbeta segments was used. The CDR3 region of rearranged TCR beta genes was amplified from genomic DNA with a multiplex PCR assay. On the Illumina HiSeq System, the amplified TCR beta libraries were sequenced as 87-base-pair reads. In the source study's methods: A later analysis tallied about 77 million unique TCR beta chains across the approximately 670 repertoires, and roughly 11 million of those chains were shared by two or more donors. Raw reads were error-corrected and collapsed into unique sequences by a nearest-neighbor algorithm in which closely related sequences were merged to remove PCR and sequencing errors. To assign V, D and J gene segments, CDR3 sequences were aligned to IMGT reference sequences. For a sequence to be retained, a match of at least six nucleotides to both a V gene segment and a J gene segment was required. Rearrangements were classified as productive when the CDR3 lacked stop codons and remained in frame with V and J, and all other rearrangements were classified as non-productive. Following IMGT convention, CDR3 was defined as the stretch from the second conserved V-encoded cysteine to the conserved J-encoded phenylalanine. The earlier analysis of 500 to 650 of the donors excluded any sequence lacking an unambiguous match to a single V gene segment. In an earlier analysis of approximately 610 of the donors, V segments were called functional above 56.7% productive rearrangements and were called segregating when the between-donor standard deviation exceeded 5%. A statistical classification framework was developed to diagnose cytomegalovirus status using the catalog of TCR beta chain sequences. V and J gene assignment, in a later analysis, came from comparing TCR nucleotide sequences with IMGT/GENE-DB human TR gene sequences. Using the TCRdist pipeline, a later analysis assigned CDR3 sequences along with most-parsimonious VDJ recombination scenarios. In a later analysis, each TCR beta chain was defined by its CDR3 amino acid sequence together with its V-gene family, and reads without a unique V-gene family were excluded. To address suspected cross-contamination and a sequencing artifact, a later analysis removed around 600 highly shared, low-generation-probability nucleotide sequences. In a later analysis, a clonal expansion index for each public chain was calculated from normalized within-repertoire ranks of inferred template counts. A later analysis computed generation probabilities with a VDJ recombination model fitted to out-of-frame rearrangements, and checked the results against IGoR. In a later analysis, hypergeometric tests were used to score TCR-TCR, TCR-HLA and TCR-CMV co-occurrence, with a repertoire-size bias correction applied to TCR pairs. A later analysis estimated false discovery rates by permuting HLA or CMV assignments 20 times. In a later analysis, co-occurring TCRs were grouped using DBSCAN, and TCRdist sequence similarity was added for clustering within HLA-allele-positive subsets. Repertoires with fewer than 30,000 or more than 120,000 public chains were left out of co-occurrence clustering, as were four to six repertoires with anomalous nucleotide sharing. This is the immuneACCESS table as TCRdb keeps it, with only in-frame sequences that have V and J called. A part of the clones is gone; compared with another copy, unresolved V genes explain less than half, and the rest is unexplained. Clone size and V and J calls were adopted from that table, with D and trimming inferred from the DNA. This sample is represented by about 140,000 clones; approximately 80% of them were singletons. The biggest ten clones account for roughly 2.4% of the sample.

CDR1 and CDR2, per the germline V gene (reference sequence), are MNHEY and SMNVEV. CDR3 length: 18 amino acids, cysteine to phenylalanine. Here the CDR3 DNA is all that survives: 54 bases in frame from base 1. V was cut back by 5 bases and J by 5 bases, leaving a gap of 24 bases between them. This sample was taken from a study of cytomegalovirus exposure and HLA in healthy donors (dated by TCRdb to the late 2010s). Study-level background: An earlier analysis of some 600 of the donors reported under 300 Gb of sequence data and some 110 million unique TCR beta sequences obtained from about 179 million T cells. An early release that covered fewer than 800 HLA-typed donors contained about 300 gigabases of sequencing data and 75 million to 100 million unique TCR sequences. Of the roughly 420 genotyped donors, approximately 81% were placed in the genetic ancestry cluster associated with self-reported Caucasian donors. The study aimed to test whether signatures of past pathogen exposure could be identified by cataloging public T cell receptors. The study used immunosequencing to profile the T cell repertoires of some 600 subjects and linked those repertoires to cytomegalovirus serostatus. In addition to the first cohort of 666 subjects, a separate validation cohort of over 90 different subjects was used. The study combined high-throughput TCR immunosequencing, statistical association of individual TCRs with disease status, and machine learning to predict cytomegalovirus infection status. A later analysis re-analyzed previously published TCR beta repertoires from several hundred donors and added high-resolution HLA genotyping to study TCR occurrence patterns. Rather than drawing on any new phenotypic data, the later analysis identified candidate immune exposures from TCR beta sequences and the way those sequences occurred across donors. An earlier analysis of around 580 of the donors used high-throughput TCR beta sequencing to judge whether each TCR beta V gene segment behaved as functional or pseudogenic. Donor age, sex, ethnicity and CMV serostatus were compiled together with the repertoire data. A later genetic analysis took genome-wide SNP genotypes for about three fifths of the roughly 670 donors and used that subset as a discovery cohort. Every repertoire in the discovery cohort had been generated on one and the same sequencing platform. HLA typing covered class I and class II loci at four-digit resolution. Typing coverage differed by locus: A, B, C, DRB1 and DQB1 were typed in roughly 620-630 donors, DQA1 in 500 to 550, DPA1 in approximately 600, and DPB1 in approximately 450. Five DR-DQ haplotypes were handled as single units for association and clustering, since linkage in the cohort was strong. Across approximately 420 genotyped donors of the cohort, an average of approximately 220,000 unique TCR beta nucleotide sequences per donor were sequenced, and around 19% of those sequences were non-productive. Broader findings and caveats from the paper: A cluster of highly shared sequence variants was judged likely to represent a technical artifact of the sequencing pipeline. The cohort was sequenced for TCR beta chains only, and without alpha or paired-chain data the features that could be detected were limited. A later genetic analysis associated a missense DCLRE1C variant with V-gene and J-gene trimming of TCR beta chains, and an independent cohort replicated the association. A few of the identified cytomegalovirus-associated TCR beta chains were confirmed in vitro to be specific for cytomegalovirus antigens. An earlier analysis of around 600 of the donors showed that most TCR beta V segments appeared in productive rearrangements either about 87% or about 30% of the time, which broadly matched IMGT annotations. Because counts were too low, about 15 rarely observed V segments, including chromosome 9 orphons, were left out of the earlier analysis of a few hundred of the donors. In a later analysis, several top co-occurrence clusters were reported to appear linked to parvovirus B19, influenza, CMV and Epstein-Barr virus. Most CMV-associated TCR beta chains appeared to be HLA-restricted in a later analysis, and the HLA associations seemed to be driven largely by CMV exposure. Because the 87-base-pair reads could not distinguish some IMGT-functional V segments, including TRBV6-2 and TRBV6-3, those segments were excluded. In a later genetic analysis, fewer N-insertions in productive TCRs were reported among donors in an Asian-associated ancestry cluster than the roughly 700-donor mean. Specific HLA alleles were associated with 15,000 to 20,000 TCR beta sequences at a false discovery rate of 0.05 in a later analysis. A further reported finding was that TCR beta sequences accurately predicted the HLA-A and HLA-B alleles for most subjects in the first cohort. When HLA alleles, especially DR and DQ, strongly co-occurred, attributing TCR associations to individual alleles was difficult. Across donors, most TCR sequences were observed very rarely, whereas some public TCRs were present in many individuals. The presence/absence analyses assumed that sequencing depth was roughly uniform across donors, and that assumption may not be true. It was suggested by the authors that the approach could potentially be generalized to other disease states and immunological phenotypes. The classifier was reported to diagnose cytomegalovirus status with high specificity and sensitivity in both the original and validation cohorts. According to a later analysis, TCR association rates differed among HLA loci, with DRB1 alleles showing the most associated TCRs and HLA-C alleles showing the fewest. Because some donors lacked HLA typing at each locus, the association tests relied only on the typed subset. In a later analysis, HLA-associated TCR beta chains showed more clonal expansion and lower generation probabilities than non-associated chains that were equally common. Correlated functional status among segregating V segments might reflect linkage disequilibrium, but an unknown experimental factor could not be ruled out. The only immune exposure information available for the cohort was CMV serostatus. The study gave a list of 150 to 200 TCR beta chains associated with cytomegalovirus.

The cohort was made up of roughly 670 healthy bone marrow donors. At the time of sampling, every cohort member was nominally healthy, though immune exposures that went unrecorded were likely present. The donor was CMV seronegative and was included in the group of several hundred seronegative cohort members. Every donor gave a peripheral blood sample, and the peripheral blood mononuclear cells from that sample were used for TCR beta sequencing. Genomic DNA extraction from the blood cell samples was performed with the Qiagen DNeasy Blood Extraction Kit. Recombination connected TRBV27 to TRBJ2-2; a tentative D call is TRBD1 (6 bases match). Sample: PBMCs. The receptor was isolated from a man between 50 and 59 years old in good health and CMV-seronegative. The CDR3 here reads CASSTHRQADIVTGELFF. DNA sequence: TGTGCCAGCAGTACCCACCGACAGGCCGATATCGTAACCGGGGAGCTGTTTTTT.